Each of the 15 T cell receptor beta chains below was sequenced from the same sample in a study of OX40 agonist ivuxolimab in advanced cancers. Some clones are missing from TCRdb's copy, which holds only in-frame ones; the method was immunoSEQ multiplex PCR. The sample has 70,000 or so clones; 80% are singletons. This specimen consisted of CD4+ or CD8+ T cells sorted from blood, obtained in a trial of the OX40 agonist ivuxolimab. All receptors derive from an adult with an advanced solid tumor such as melanoma, head and neck, liver or kidney cancer.

The chain combines TRBV2 with TRBJ2-5; 12 bases agree with TRBD2. This CDR3 is 16 amino acids long. The V and J ends lost 2 bases and 7 bases, in that order; junction bases with no gene match: 8. CDR1 and CDR2 (germline): SNHLY, FYNNEI. In DNA, the CDR3 is TGTGCCAGCAGTGAAAGGGGGACTAGCGGGCCGGCGACCCAGTACTTC. This sequence encodes CASSERGTSGPATQYF.

The chain recombines TRBV5-1 with TRBJ2-3; D possibly corresponds to TRBD2 (6 bases). Germline V gene lookup returns CDR1 SGHRS and CDR2 YFSETQ. Trimming removed 3 bases from V and 4 bases from J, with 18 bases in between. The CDR3 is 16 residues long. The DNA for the CDR3 is TGCGCCAGCAGCTGGACCCGGGACTCTCCACCAGATACGCAGTATTTT. Encoded protein: CASSWTRDSPPDTQYF. Full variable domain (remainder filled in from reference TRBV5-1 and TRBJ2-3): KAGVTQTPRYLIKTRGQQVTLSCSPISGHRSVSWYQQTPGQGLQFLFEYFSETQRNKGNFPGRFSGRQFSNSRSEMNVSTLELGDSALYLCASSWTRDSPPDTQYFGPGTRLTVL.

This clone was seen a handful of times. This chain uses TRBV27 with TRBJ1-2; 7 positions agree with TRBD1. Trimming at V came to 5 bases and at J to 9 bases, leaving 18 bases not matched to a gene. The germline V gene encodes CDR1 MNHEY and CDR2 SMNVEV (reference sequence). This CDR3 contains 16 residues. CDR3 nucleotide sequence: TGTGCCAGCAGTCTGACCGGGACAGTCAATCTTGATCGCTACACCTTC. Encoded protein: CASSLTGTVNLDRYTF.

The V call is TRBV7-2, the J call TRBJ2-7, with a tentative D call TRBD1 (5 bases). Germline CDR1 and CDR2: SGHTA and FQGNSA. This CDR3 region has 14 residues. V was shortened by 5 bases and J by 8 bases, with 19 bases between the two germline ends. CDR3 in amino acids: CASSLSPTVPKQYF. DNA for the CDR3: TGTGCCAGCAGCCTAAGCCCGACAGTTCCAAAGCAGTACTTC.

V is TRBV7-9 and J is TRBJ2-7; 8 bases align to TRBD2. The ends lost 5 bases at V and 4 bases at J; junction bases unmatched: 7. The CDR3 loop spans 14 amino acids. The germline V gene has CDR1 SEHNR and CDR2 FQNEAQ (reference sequence). In DNA, the CDR3 is TGTGCCAGCAGCGTCGCTAGCGGGTCTTACGAGCAGTACTTC. Protein sequence: CASSVASGSYEQYF. Variable domain in full (rest from reference TRBV7-9 and TRBJ2-7): DTGVSQNPRHKITKRGQNVTFRCDPISEHNRLYWYRQTLGQGPEFLTYFQNEAQLEKSRLLSDRFSAERPKGSFSTLEIQRTEQGDSAMYLCASSVASGSYEQYFGPGTRLTVT.

V is TRBV2 and J is TRBJ2-7, with D perhaps matching TRBD1 or TRBD2 (6 bases each). This CDR3 contains 15 residues. Germline loops: CDR1 SNHLY, CDR2 FYNNEI. V shed 6 bases and J shed 0 bases, with 15 bases lying between them. CDR3 amino acids: CASRREGGSSYEQYF. CDR3 DNA sequence: TGTGCCAGCAGGCGTGAGGGGGGCAGCTCCTACGAGCAGTACTTC.

This clone was counted a single time. V usage is TRBV5-1 and J usage is TRBJ2-2; no reliable D call. V dropped 0 bases and J dropped 6 bases, with 9 bases sitting between them. The CDR3 extends over 14 amino acids. The V gene's germline CDR1 is SGHRS and CDR2 YFSETQ. CDR3 loop: CASSLGAQPGELFF. The CDR3 nucleotides read TGCGCCAGCAGCTTGGGAGCTCAACCCGGGGAGCTGTTTTTT.

This chain connects TRBV5-1 to TRBJ2-5; D may match TRBD1 or TRBD2 (6 bases each). The CDR3 runs to 16 residues. Between the trimmed V and J ends, which lost 0 bases and 2 bases, there was a span of 14 bases. The V gene's germline CDR1 is SGHRS and CDR2 YFSETQ. The CDR3 reads CASSLGAGTGQETQYF. The CDR3 region has the DNA TGCGCCAGCAGCTTGGGGGCGGGAACAGGGCAAGAGACCCAGTACTTC.

The chain recombines TRBV7-6 with TRBJ1-5; D remains unclear. Germline V gene lookup returns CDR1 SGHVS and CDR2 FNYEAQ. V gave up 1 base and J gave up 2 bases, with 3 bases separating them. This CDR3 is built from 13 residues. The CDR3 here is CASSLDRNQPQHF. Written as DNA, the CDR3 is TGTGCCAGCAGCTTAGACCGCAATCAGCCCCAGCATTTT.

The chain employs TRBV19 and TRBJ2-2; D is ambiguous. CDR3 length equals 15 residues. Looked up from germline, CDR1 is LNHDA and CDR2 is SQIVND (reference sequence). The ends were cut back, 3 bases at V and 0 bases at J, with 8 bases in the middle. The CDR3 protein is CASSIVGSNTGELFF. Written as DNA, the CDR3 is TGTGCCAGTAGTATTGTCGGTTCGAACACCGGGGAGCTGTTTTTT. Drawing the rest from reference TRBV19 and TRBJ2-2, the complete variable domain is DGGITQSPKYLFRKEGQNVTLSCEQNLNHDAMYWYRQDPGQGLRLIYYSQIVNDFQKGDIAEGYSVSREKKESFPLTVTSAQKNPTAFYLCASSIVGSNTGELFFGEGSRLTVL.

This rearrangement joins TRBV11-3 to TRBJ2-5, with 9 bases aligning to TRBD1. This CDR3 contains 15 residues. Germline V gene lookup returns CDR1 SGHNT and CDR2 YENEEA. V was pared by 5 bases and J by 4 bases, with 8 bases of the junction left unmatched. CDR3 coding DNA: TGTGCCAGCAGCCCCGGGACAGGGAGGCTAGAGACCCAGTACTTC. It specifies CASSPGTGRLETQYF. The full variable domain, its missing parts supplied by reference TRBV11-3 and TRBJ2-5, is EAGVVQSPRYKIIEKKQPVAFWCNPISGHNTLYWYLQNLGQGPELLIRYENEEAVDDSQLPKDRFSAERLKGVDSTLKIQPAELGDSAVYLCASSPGTGRLETQYFGPGTRLLVL.

Notes on this clone: One junction end disagrees with the germline gene, perhaps due to a read error. The gene calls are TRBV5-5 and TRBJ2-4, with a tentative D call TRBD1 (5 bases). Germline V CDR1 and CDR2: SGHKS, YYEKEE (reference sequence). This CDR3 is built from 17 residues. CDR3 in amino acids: CASSLEGRAKGAEIDNF. The CDR3 DNA follows: TGTGCCAGCAGCTTGGAGGGAAGGGCAAAAGGGGCCGAGATCGATAACTTC.

The genes are TRBV7-9 and TRBJ2-7; 12 nucleotides line up with TRBD1. The CDR3 loop spans 14 amino acids. The trim removed 5 bases at V and 6 bases at J, leaving 5 bases unmatched. Germline V gene sequence: CDR1 SEHNR, CDR2 FQNEAQ (reference sequence). CDR3 coding DNA: TGTGCCAGCAGCCCGGGACAGGGGGCCTTCGAGCAGTACTTC. Translating gives CASSPGQGAFEQYF.

The chain joins TRBV19 to TRBJ2-2; D unclear. The length of the CDR3 is 13 residues. Germline V gene lookup returns CDR1 LNHDA and CDR2 SQIVND (reference sequence). Trimming pared 8 bases from V and 0 bases from J, leaving 7 bases between. In nucleotides, the CDR3 is TGTGCCAGTGCATCCGCGAACACCGGGGAGCTGTTTTTT. Residues: CASASANTGELFF.

This clone was seen once. The chain has TRBV19 and TRBJ1-5; weak D call: TRBD1 (5 bases). The CDR3 spans 15 residues. Germline V gene lookup returns CDR1 LNHDA and CDR2 SQIVND (reference sequence). CDR3 in amino acids: CAQHHGGEGNQPQHF. CDR3 nucleotides: TGTGCACAACACCATGGGGGGGAGGGCAATCAGCCCCAGCATTTT. The full variable domain, in which reference TRBV19 and TRBJ1-5 provide the parts outside the CDR3, is DGGITQSPKYLFRKEGQNVTLSCEQNLNHDAMYWYRQDPGQGLRLIYYSQIVNDFQKGDIAEGYSVSREKKESFPLTVTSAQKNPTAFYLCAQHHGGEGNQPQHFGDGTRLSIL.